This T cell receptor beta chain was documented in a study of T cells in Graves' hyperthyroidism and ophthalmopathy. This CDR3 is 16 amino acids long. The J segment lost 3 bases and the V segment lost 1 base, leaving 6 bases of the junction unmatched. Germline-derived CDR1 and CDR2 are SGHAT and FQNNGV. At least ten counts were recorded for this clonotype. Its matching antigen is unknown. Study-wide results and limits: Blood also contained most expanded thyroid clonotypes above 0.001.

The CDR3 regions of TCR beta were amplified from RNA transcripts. The HTBI primer set was used in a first-round RT-PCR of the TCR CDR3. TCRdb reprocessed the multiplex PCR reads via MiXCR and lists one record per CDR3 protein. The table lists over 650,000 distinct CDR3 sequences, about a sixth of them singletons. Sequenced: blood. This receptor was identified in a man aged 18 to 35 with Graves' hyperthyroidism. This sequence joins TRBV11-2 and TRBJ2-1; TRBD2 matches at 7 bases. The chain's CDR3 is CASSLGSSGLYNEQFF. In nucleotides, the CDR3 is TGTGCCAGCAGCTTAGGGTCTAGCGGTCTCTACAATGAGCAGTTCTTC.